One sample yielded the 29 T cell receptor beta chains listed below, sequenced in a study of blood T cell repertoires in COVID-19. Clones were read by immunoSEQ multiplex PCR, and TCRdb kept only the in-frame ones, dropping some. The sample records about 93,000 clones, roughly 88% being singletons. The sequenced material came from peripheral blood. The receptor set was obtained from a human donor with active COVID-19. The donor label of this sample is uncertain.

Only a few counts were recorded for this clone. CDR3 coding DNA: TGTGCCACCCGAAAATCCGGCCAGGGGCACGACTACACCTTC. This translates into CATRKSGQGHDYTF. The chain has TRBV5-4 and TRBJ1-2; TRBD1 is a possible D gene (6 bases). Germline assignment: CDR1 SGHNT and CDR2 YYREEE (reference sequence). The V and J ends lost 9 bases and 10 bases respectively, with 25 bases between them. This CDR3 comprises 14 residues.

The chain couples TRBV28 to TRBJ1-1; 8 bases agree with TRBD1. CDR3 length: 14 amino acids. The germline V gene has CDR1 MDHEN and CDR2 SYDVKM. J lost 11 bases, V lost 8 bases, and 16 bases had no gene match. The CDR3 reads CASQDGGQVRGAFF. CDR3 coding DNA: TGTGCCAGCCAGGATGGGGGACAGGTACGGGGGGCTTTCTTT.

This sequence joins TRBV28 and TRBJ2-5, with 8 bases aligning to TRBD1. The CDR3 extends over 13 amino acids. The V gene end was trimmed by 5 bases and the J gene end by 4 bases; junction bases not matched to a gene: 3. The germline CDR1 and CDR2 sequences are MDHEN and SYDVKM. CDR3: CASSRQGTETQYF. CDR3 in DNA: TGTGCCAGCAGTCGACAGGGGACAGAGACCCAGTACTTC.

This rearrangement joins TRBV6-5 to TRBJ1-2; D gene uncertain. The CDR3 runs 13 residues. Between the trimmed V and J ends, which lost 5 bases and 1 base, there was a span of 8 bases. CDR1 MNHEY and CDR2 SVGAGI come from the germline V gene. CDR3: CASSITNNYGYTF. CDR3 in DNA: TGTGCCAGCAGTATTACAAATAACTATGGCTACACCTTC.

The rearrangement uses TRBV27 and TRBJ2-7, with 8 bases fitting TRBD2. Germline-derived CDR1 and CDR2 are MNHEY and SMNVEV (reference sequence). Trimming removed 5 bases from V and 3 bases from J; junction bases left unmatched: 9. This CDR3 contains 15 residues. The CDR3 here is CASSAYPGGVYEQYF. For the CDR3, the DNA is TGTGCCAGCAGTGCCTACCCGGGGGGGGTCTACGAGCAGTACTTC.

As DNA, the CDR3 is TGTGCCAGCAGGCAGCCGGGGGGTTACAATGAGCAGTTCTTC. Translating it yields CASRQPGGYNEQFF. The chain couples TRBV28 to TRBJ2-1; TRBD2 matches 7 bases. The V gene end was trimmed by 6 bases and the J gene end by 4 bases; junction bases not matched to a gene: 6. Germline V gene data show CDR1 as MDHEN and CDR2 as SYDVKM. This CDR3 has 14 residues.

The V and J genes are TRBV7-2 and TRBJ2-7; 13 bases line up with TRBD2. Germline CDR1 reads SGHTA; CDR2 reads FQGNSA. With 6 bases clipped from V and 3 bases from J, the junction kept 5 bases outside the gene matches. CDR3 length: 15 amino acids. The DNA of the CDR3 is TGTGCCAGCAGTTACAGACTAGCGGGGGGCTACGAGCAGTACTTC. It yields the protein CASSYRLAGGYEQYF.

The chain uses TRBV2 and TRBJ1-4; D remains ambiguous. There are 12 residues in the CDR3. Germline values: CDR1 SNHLY, CDR2 FYNNEI. V lost 4 bases and J 8 bases, leaving 8 bases between the germline ends. CDR3 in DNA: TGTGCCAGCAGTGTCAAGAGGGAAAAACTGTTTTTT. Translated: CASSVKREKLFF.

The rearrangement uses TRBV28 and TRBJ1-5, with D possibly being TRBD1 (5 bases). Germline CDR1 is MDHEN and CDR2 is SYDVKM. V lost 7 bases to trimming and J lost 5 bases, with 21 bases between them. CDR3 size: 16 residues. CDR3 nucleotides: TGTGCCAGCAACCCAACGAGGAACAGGCGCGATCAGCCCCAGCATTTT. Amino acid sequence: CASNPTRNRRDQPQHF.

This clone was seen once. V and J are TRBV4-3 and TRBJ2-1; the match to TRBD1 covers 8 bases. V lost 0 bases and J lost 8; bases outside the gene matches: 6. The CDR3 runs to 15 residues. Germline CDR1 LGHNA, CDR2 YSLEER. The CDR3 DNA reads TGCGCCAGCAGCCAAGACCAGGGGGCGCCGGATGAGCAGTTCTTC. It codes for CASSQDQGAPDEQFF.

The chain employs TRBV6-5 and TRBJ1-1; D remains unclear. Looked up from germline, CDR1 is MNHEY and CDR2 is SVGAGI. CDR3 length: 14 residues. The ends were cut back, 2 bases at V and 2 bases at J, with 9 bases in the middle. This CDR3 is CASSYGQVNTEAFF. The CDR3 DNA follows: TGTGCCAGCAGTTACGGGCAGGTCAACACTGAAGCTTTCTTT.

The chain carries TRBV28 and TRBJ1-5; 7 positions agree with TRBD1. The CDR3 runs 15 residues. The germline gives CDR1 MDHEN, CDR2 SYDVKM. With V trimmed by 7 bases and J by 2 bases, 8 bases remained unmatched. This CDR3 is CASIKGAIRNQPQHF. DNA for the CDR3: TGTGCCAGCATTAAGGGGGCTATACGCAATCAGCCCCAGCATTTT.

This rearrangement joins TRBV19 to TRBJ2-1, with 10 bases fitting TRBD1. The CDR3 covers 13 residues. Germline V gene sequence: CDR1 LNHDA, CDR2 SQIVND (reference sequence). V gave up 5 bases and J gave up 6 bases; unmatched junction bases: 1. The CDR3 nucleotides are TGTGCCAGTAGTGGACAGGGGGGCAATGAGCAGTTCTTC. Translation gives CASSGQGGNEQFF.

The chain uses TRBV9 and TRBJ1-2; 7 bases agree with TRBD1. Germline V gives CDR1 SGDLS, CDR2 YYNGEE. V shed 9 bases, J shed 4 bases, and the junction held 9 bases outside the gene matches. The CDR3 runs to 13 residues. The CDR3 DNA follows: TGTGCCACCACGGGAGCAGGGGGCTATGGCTACACCTTC. It codes for CATTGAGGYGYTF.

J is TRBJ2-1 and V is TRBV5-1; 11 bases are shared with TRBD2. The CDR3 sequence is 17 residues long. The V gene end was trimmed by 7 bases and the J gene end by 7 bases; junction bases not matched to a gene: 16. Germline assignment: CDR1 SGHRS and CDR2 YFSETQ. The CDR3 loop reads CASARSASGGTKNEQFF. CDR3 bases: TGCGCCAGCGCTCGGTCGGCTAGCGGGGGGACGAAAAATGAGCAGTTCTTC.

This sequence joins TRBV7-8 and TRBJ2-5; no definite D call. CDR3 length: 12 amino acids. V dropped 8 bases and J dropped 5 bases, with 12 bases sitting between them. Germline CDR1 is SGHVS and CDR2 is FQNEAQ. The CDR3 sequence: CASYSQRETQYF. The CDR3 nucleotides read TGTGCCAGCTACTCCCAACGGGAGACCCAGTACTTC.

The CDR3 region is CASSDFSAGRTEAFF. In nucleotides, the CDR3 is TGTGCCAGCAGTGACTTCTCAGCGGGGCGCACTGAAGCTTTCTTT. The rearrangement uses TRBV2 and TRBJ1-1; TRBD1 is a possible D gene (5 bases). The V gene's germline CDR1 is SNHLY and CDR2 FYNNEI. CDR3 length: 15 amino acids. Trimming shortened V by 3 bases and J by 4 bases, and 15 bases separated the two germline ends.

The J gene is TRBJ2-7, the V gene TRBV28, with no clear D. Germline V CDR1 and CDR2: MDHEN, SYDVKM. This CDR3 contains 13 residues. V lost 5 bases to trimming and J lost 2 bases, with 10 bases between them. This chain's CDR3 is CASSTRRAYEQYF. The CDR3 DNA reads TGTGCCAGCAGTACCCGACGGGCCTACGAGCAGTACTTC.

The rearrangement joins TRBV12-3 or TRBV12-4 to TRBJ1-2; TRBD1 matches at 7 bases. After removal of 6 bases from V and 7 bases from J, the junction contained 8 bases not matched to a gene. The CDR3 spans 13 residues. CDR3 nucleotides: TGTGCCAGCAGCCCACAGGGGATAAGTGGCTACACCTTC. Translated: CASSPQGISGYTF.

The genes are TRBV6-6 and TRBJ2-7, with D maybe TRBD1 (5 bases). V was cut by 6 bases and J by 3 bases, with 15 bases left in between. The CDR3 loop spans 14 amino acids. CDR1 and CDR2 from the germline V gene are MNHNY and SVGAGI (reference sequence). This CDR3 is CASRDDSRFYEQYF. CDR3 DNA sequence: TGTGCCAGCAGGGATGACAGCCGGTTCTACGAGCAGTACTTC.

The V call is TRBV21-1, the J call TRBJ2-7; the table calls TRBD1, which could not be checked here. TRBV21-1 is a recognized pseudogene. CDR3 length: 16 residues. DNA for the CDR3: TGTGCCAGCAGCAGGAGAATCAGGGGTGAAAGACGCGAGCAGTACTTC. It encodes CASSRRIRGERREQYF.

The chain uses TRBV12-3 or TRBV12-4 and TRBJ1-2, with a possible D match to TRBD1 (5 bases). V lost 5 bases and J 6 bases, leaving 13 bases between the germline ends. The CDR3 totals 13 residues. This chain's CDR3 is CASSQTVGDGYTF. The DNA of the CDR3 is TGTGCCAGCAGTCAGACAGTGGGCGATGGCTACACCTTC.

The CDR3 DNA reads as TGTGCCAGCAGCTTGTACGGGGGTTCGGGCAATCAGCCCCAGCATTTT. Protein product: CASSLYGGSGNQPQHF. This rearrangement joins TRBV5-8 to TRBJ1-5; TRBD1 is a possible D gene (5 bases). The CDR3 is made up of 16 amino acids. V lost 1 base and J 2 bases, leaving 13 bases between the germline ends. CDR1 and CDR2 from the germline V gene are SGHTS and YDEGEE.

This chain links TRBV12-3 or TRBV12-4 with TRBJ2-5; weak D call: TRBD2 (7 bases). The ends were cut back, 6 bases at V and 4 bases at J, with 12 bases in the middle. The CDR3 runs to 13 residues. CDR3 DNA sequence: TGTGCCAGCAGACAAGGGGGGGTAGAGACCCAGTACTTC. Protein product: CASRQGGVETQYF.

Written as DNA, the CDR3 is TGTGCCAGCAGCTTAACCCCAGGGATCGGGGGGGTTGAGCAGTTCTTC. Its translation: CASSLTPGIGGVEQFF. The V and J genes are TRBV7-3 and TRBJ2-1, with 8 positions matching TRBD2. Per germline, CDR1 SGHTA and CDR2 FQGTGA. With V trimmed by 0 bases and J by 9 bases, 10 bases remained unmatched. The CDR3 is 16 residues long.

The chain links TRBV5-1 to TRBJ2-2; 8 positions match TRBD1. The CDR3 has 15 residues. Trimming removed 3 bases from V and 4 bases from J; junction bases left unmatched: 5. In germline, CDR1 is SGHRS, CDR2 YFSETQ. CDR3 in DNA: TGCGCCAGCAGCTCCCGACAGGGGCCCACCGGGGAGCTGTTTTTT. It yields the protein CASSSRQGPTGELFF.

The DNA of the CDR3 is TGTGCCAGCAGCTCTCAACCAGGGGTAGGCGGCACTGAAGCTTTCTTT. Protein product: CASSSQPGVGGTEAFF. The V and J genes are TRBV7-2 and TRBJ1-1; possibly TRBD1 for D (6 bases). The ends were cut back, 4 bases at V and 4 bases at J, with 19 bases in the middle. CDR1 SGHTA and CDR2 FQGNSA come from the germline V gene. The CDR3 totals 16 residues.

The chain carries TRBV27 and TRBJ1-1; 8 bases line up with TRBD1. The CDR3 sequence is 17 residues long. Germline V gene sequence: CDR1 MNHEY, CDR2 SMNVEV (reference sequence). V trimming: 3 bases; J trimming: 6 bases; junction bases outside the gene matches: 15. In DNA form, the CDR3 reads TGTGCCAGCAGTTTTTTACCCGGCAGGACAGGGTCTTCTGAAGCTTTCTTT. The encoded protein is CASSFLPGRTGSSEAFF.

This sequence joins TRBV4-1 and TRBJ1-1, with unresolved D. V was trimmed by 2 bases and J by 0 bases, leaving 16 bases between them. The CDR3 runs 17 residues. In germline, CDR1 is MGHRA, CDR2 YSYEKL. The CDR3 reads CASSQSSPHTLNTEAFF. The CDR3 DNA reads as TGCGCCAGCAGCCAATCGAGCCCCCATACTCTGAACACTGAAGCTTTCTTT.